The present entry profiles one T cell receptor (beta chain) with its context. V lost 4 bases, J lost 2 bases, and 9 bases lay in between. Germline V CDR1 and CDR2: SGHDN, FVKESK. The CDR3 totals 14 residues. The data belong to a study of blood T cell repertoires in COVID-19. Study details: Donors in the United States, Italy and Spain gave samples during acute or convalescent COVID-19. PBMCs, B-cell-depleted T cells, or T cells were the source of the cDNA or gDNA that made up the material.

In the original analysis: Amplified reference gene primers provided the basis for estimating nucleated cell counts. Profiling relied on immunoSEQ multiplex PCR, and the TCRdb table lists in-frame clones only, not all of them. The D gene and trimming were derived from the DNA, and the V and J assignments and clone size from that table. The table includes about 190,000 clones, over 75% detected once. The material sequenced was peripheral blood. The gene calls are TRBV14 and TRBJ1-3; weak D call: TRBD1 (6 bases). The source is a woman aged 50 to 60 with acute or convalescent COVID-19. The CDR3: CASSLNRAGNTIYF. Written as DNA, the CDR3 is TGTGCCAGCAGCCTAAACAGGGCTGGAAACACCATATATTTT.